What follows describes a single T cell receptor (beta chain). Its antigen remains unknown. This entry is derived from a study of cytomegalovirus exposure and HLA in healthy donors. At the level of the study: Per a later analysis, the 666 first-cohort and fewer than 150 validation repertoires shared one platform. Study-wide findings and caveats: Associated with cytomegalovirus, according to the listing, were about 160 TCR beta chains.

Here immunoSEQ multiplex PCR was the method, and the copy in TCRdb shows in-frame clones only, minus some. The data hold more than 300,000 clones, with 86% observed a single time. Germline CDR1 is SGHRS and CDR2 is YFSETQ. V was cut by 2 bases and J by 4 bases, with 4 bases left in between. The CDR3 totals 11 residues. The sample was PBMCs. This TCR was recovered from a woman between 18 and 29 years old in good health and CMV-seronegative. This rearrangement joins TRBV5-1 to TRBJ2-7; D call uncertain. The CDR3 nucleotides are TGCGCCAGCAGCTTCGGTTACGAGCAGTACTTC. This sequence encodes CASSFGYEQYF.